Listed below are T cell receptor beta chains from one sample, sequenced in a study of T cell changes during pregnancy in multiple sclerosis. This table comes from immunoSEQ multiplex PCR, and its TCRdb copy is limited to in-frame clones, with some not included. The sample yields 30,000 to 40,000 clones, 94% seen once. Sequencing used CD4+ T cells from peripheral blood mononuclear cells, obtained in the second trimester of pregnancy. Receptor source: a female donor with multiple sclerosis, enrolled in a pregnancy study. Both conserved end residues are part of each CDR3. A D gene is named only where the DNA matches it firmly. Only some rows state a clone size, as once, few, many or a class for expanded clones.

clone size: .
D gene: TRBD1
J gene: TRBJ1-4
V gene: TRBV25-1
CDR3 DNA: TGTGCCAGCAGTGACTCAGGGGGCAGGGGTGAAAAACTGTTTTTT
CDR3 protein: CASSDSGGRGEKLFF

clone size: .
D gene: .
J gene: TRBJ2-1
V gene: TRBV15
CDR3 DNA: TGTGCCACCAGCAGAGATCCGGGGGACTCCTACAATGAGCAGTTCTTC
CDR3 protein: CATSRDPGDSYNEQFF

clone size: .
D gene: TRBD1
J gene: TRBJ2-1
V gene: TRBV5-4
CDR3 DNA: TGTGCCAGCAGCTCGGACAGGGCTAATGAGCAGTTCTTC
CDR3 protein: CASSSDRANEQFF

clone size: .
D gene: TRBD1
J gene: TRBJ2-7
V gene: TRBV2
CDR3 DNA: TGTGCCAGCAGGGAAAGGACAGGGCTCTACGAGCAGTACTTC
CDR3 protein: CASRERTGLYEQYF

clone size: .
D gene: TRBD1
J gene: TRBJ1-2
V gene: TRBV5-1
CDR3 DNA: TGCGCCAGCACTACAGGGGGGGGTACGGGCTACACCTTC
CDR3 protein: CASTTGGGTGYTF

clone size: .
D gene: TRBD2
J gene: TRBJ2-3
V gene: TRBV13
CDR3 DNA: TGTGCCAGCACCCGCCCAGCGGGGGTGGGAGATACGCAGTATTTT
CDR3 protein: CASTRPAGVGDTQYF

clone size: few
D gene: TRBD1
J gene: TRBJ1-5
V gene: TRBV27
CDR3 DNA: TGTGCCAGCAGTTTTTCCGGGACAGGGGCTCAGCCCCAGCATTTT
CDR3 protein: CASSFSGTGAQPQHF

clone size: .
D gene: TRBD2
J gene: TRBJ2-1
V gene: TRBV7-6
CDR3 DNA: TGTGCCAGCAGCTTAGCCGGGCGGGGGTTCCTCTACAATGAGCAGTTCTTC
CDR3 protein: CASSLAGRGFLYNEQFF

clone size: .
D gene: .
J gene: TRBJ2-3
V gene: TRBV7-2
CDR3 DNA: TGTGCCAGCAGCCTACGTGCAGATACGCAGTATTTT
CDR3 protein: CASSLRADTQYF

clone size: .
D gene: .
J gene: TRBJ2-5
V gene: TRBV2
CDR3 DNA: TGTGCCAGCAGTGAAGAGTGGCAGGGCGAGACCCAGTACTTC
CDR3 protein: CASSEEWQGETQYF

clone size: .
D gene: .
J gene: TRBJ2-3
V gene: TRBV21-1
CDR3 DNA: TGTGCCAGCAGCAAATGTATTCAGGTTGATACGCAGTATTTT
CDR3 protein: CASSKCIQVDTQYF

clone size: .
D gene: TRBD1
J gene: TRBJ2-7
V gene: TRBV18
CDR3 DNA: TGTGCCAGCTCACCATGGACAGGGGAGGGCGAGCAGTACTTC
CDR3 protein: CASSPWTGEGEQYF

clone size: .
D gene: TRBD1
J gene: TRBJ2-7
V gene: TRBV5-4
CDR3 DNA: TGTGCCAGCAGCGCGGGGACAGGCCTCTCCTACGAGCAGTACTTC
CDR3 protein: CASSAGTGLSYEQYF

clone size: .
D gene: .
J gene: TRBJ2-3
V gene: TRBV9
CDR3 DNA: TGTGCCAGCAGCTCAGCTAGTTCCCTCACAGATACGCAGTATTTT
CDR3 protein: CASSSASSLTDTQYF

clone size: .
D gene: TRBD1
J gene: TRBJ2-1
V gene: TRBV18
CDR3 DNA: TGTGCCAGCTCACCTCCGGGACAGGGCCGATACAATGAGCAGTTCTTC
CDR3 protein: CASSPPGQGRYNEQFF

clone size: .
D gene: TRBD1
J gene: TRBJ1-1
V gene: TRBV19
CDR3 DNA: TGTGCCAGCGGAAGGGGGCTGATGAACACTGAAGCTTTCTTT
CDR3 protein: CASGRGLMNTEAFF

clone size: .
D gene: .
J gene: TRBJ1-2
V gene: TRBV4-1
CDR3 DNA: TGCGCCAGCAGCCAGGAAGGGGTACTTGGCTACACCTTC
CDR3 protein: CASSQEGVLGYTF

clone size: .
D gene: .
J gene: TRBJ1-4
V gene: TRBV18
CDR3 DNA: TGTGCCAGCTCACCAATGTTAAGTGACAGAACTAATGAAAAACTGTTTTTT
CDR3 protein: CASSPMLSDRTNEKLFF

clone size: .
D gene: TRBD1
J gene: TRBJ2-2
V gene: TRBV6-6
CDR3 DNA: TGTGCCAGCAGTCCCTCCGGGACAGGGGTGATCGGGGAGCTGTTTTTT
CDR3 protein: CASSPSGTGVIGELFF

clone size: .
D gene: TRBD1
J gene: TRBJ1-5
V gene: TRBV27
CDR3 DNA: TGTGCCAGCAGTCCGGACAGGGGTTATCAGCCCCAGCATTTT
CDR3 protein: CASSPDRGYQPQHF

clone size: .
D gene: .
J gene: TRBJ1-6
V gene: TRBV7-2
CDR3 DNA: TGTGCCAGCAGCACCCCCACCGGGACTAGGAATTCACCCCTCCACTTT
CDR3 protein: CASSTPTGTRNSPLHF

clone size: .
D gene: .
J gene: TRBJ2-7
V gene: TRBV7-5
CDR3 DNA: TGTGTCAGAAGACCCAACCGGGACAGGTCCTACGAGCAGTACTTC
CDR3 protein: CVRRPNRDRSYEQYF

clone size: .
D gene: .
J gene: TRBJ2-7
V gene: TRBV7-9
CDR3 DNA: TGTGCCAGCAGCGCCACATGGGCCGAGCAGTACTTC
CDR3 protein: CASSATWAEQYF

clone size: .
D gene: TRBD2
J gene: TRBJ2-1
V gene: TRBV27
CDR3 DNA: TGTGCCAGCAGTTCGGGACTAGCGGGCTACAATGAGCAGTTCTTC
CDR3 protein: CASSSGLAGYNEQFF

clone size: .
D gene: TRBD2
J gene: TRBJ2-3
V gene: TRBV5-1
CDR3 DNA: TGCGCCAGCAGCTTGGGGCCGGGACTAGCGGGAGTGGGTGCAGATACGCAGTATTTT
CDR3 protein: CASSLGPGLAGVGADTQYF

clone size: .
D gene: .
J gene: TRBJ1-2
V gene: TRBV18
CDR3 DNA: TGTGCCAGCTCAGCCATAGACAGTCAAATCTATGGCTACACCTTC
CDR3 protein: CASSAIDSQIYGYTF

clone size: .
D gene: .
J gene: TRBJ2-3
V gene: TRBV5-1
CDR3 DNA: TGCGCCAGCAGCTTCACCCTGGACTCGCGGATGACAGATACGCAGTATTTT
CDR3 protein: CASSFTLDSRMTDTQYF

clone size: .
D gene: .
J gene: TRBJ2-7
V gene: TRBV2
CDR3 DNA: TGTGCCAGCGGATACGGGACTGGAACCTACGAGCAGTACTTC
CDR3 protein: CASGYGTGTYEQYF

clone size: .
D gene: .
J gene: TRBJ1-1
V gene: TRBV10-3
CDR3 DNA: TGTGCCATCCGAAGACAGGTGAACACTGAAGCTTTCTTT
CDR3 protein: CAIRRQVNTEAFF

clone size: once
D gene: TRBD2
J gene: TRBJ2-7
V gene: TRBV29-1
CDR3 DNA: TGCAGCGTCGTGGGACTAGCGGGAGCCCCCCCCTACGAGCAGTACTTC
CDR3 protein: CSVVGLAGAPPYEQYF

clone size: .
D gene: TRBD1
J gene: TRBJ1-2
V gene: TRBV27
CDR3 DNA: TGTGCCAGCAGTTTAAGGGCAGGGGGGCATAATCGCTATGGCTACACCTTC
CDR3 protein: CASSLRAGGHNRYGYTF

clone size: .
D gene: TRBD1
J gene: TRBJ1-1
V gene: TRBV6-6
CDR3 DNA: TGTGCCAGCAGGGTTCAAGGGGGCAAAGCTTTCTTT
CDR3 protein: CASRVQGGKAFF

clone size: .
D gene: TRBD1
J gene: TRBJ2-5
V gene: TRBV29-1
CDR3 DNA: TGCAGCGTTTGGACAGGGGGAGTGGAGACCCAGTACTTC
CDR3 protein: CSVWTGGVETQYF

clone size: .
D gene: .
J gene: TRBJ1-5
V gene: TRBV18
CDR3 DNA: TGTGCCAGCTCACCCGTTTCTGCGGAGATTAGCAATCAGCCCCAGCATTTT
CDR3 protein: CASSPVSAEISNQPQHF

clone size: few
D gene: TRBD1
J gene: TRBJ1-1
V gene: TRBV10-3
CDR3 DNA: TGTGCCATCAGGGGACAGGGTTTTGAGGCTTTCTTT
CDR3 protein: CAIRGQGFEAFF

clone size: .
D gene: .
J gene: TRBJ1-2
V gene: TRBV2
CDR3 DNA: TGTGCCAGCAGTGACCGCAGATATGGCTACACCTTC
CDR3 protein: CASSDRRYGYTF

clone size: .
D gene: .
J gene: TRBJ2-7
V gene: TRBV11-2
CDR3 DNA: TGTGCCAGCAGCCACGTTGTTCGGGACTCCAAAAGTTTGCAGTACTTC
CDR3 protein: CASSHVVRDSKSLQYF

clone size: .
D gene: .
J gene: TRBJ1-1
V gene: TRBV5-1
CDR3 DNA: TGCGCCAGCAGCGATGTAGGGACCGCGGGGACTGAAGCTTTCTTT
CDR3 protein: CASSDVGTAGTEAFF

clone size: .
D gene: TRBD2
J gene: TRBJ2-5
V gene: TRBV7-9
CDR3 DNA: TGTGCCAGCAGCTGGACTAGCGGGGAGGGAGAGACCCAGTACTTC
CDR3 protein: CASSWTSGEGETQYF

clone size: once
D gene: TRBD1
J gene: TRBJ1-1
V gene: TRBV11-2
CDR3 DNA: TGTGCCAGCAGCTCACCTCGACAGGGGAGCGCCACTGAAGCTTTCTTT
CDR3 protein: CASSSPRQGSATEAFF

clone size: .
D gene: .
J gene: TRBJ2-1
V gene: TRBV19
CDR3 DNA: TGTGCCAGTAGTATGGGCAGGGGTTTATGGTTCTTC
CDR3 protein: CASSMGRGLWFF

clone size: .
D gene: TRBD1
J gene: TRBJ1-1
V gene: TRBV14
CDR3 DNA: TGTGCCAGCAGCCAACTAACGCCGGGACAGAATTCTGAAGCTTTCTTT
CDR3 protein: CASSQLTPGQNSEAFF

clone size: few
D gene: TRBD2
J gene: TRBJ2-3
V gene: TRBV4-2
CDR3 DNA: TGTGCCAGCAGCTTCATCCCCAGCGGGGGTTCAGATACGCAGTATTTT
CDR3 protein: CASSFIPSGGSDTQYF

clone size: .
D gene: .
J gene: TRBJ2-3
V gene: TRBV5-1
CDR3 DNA: TGCGCCAGCAGCCCGGACATCAGCGGCACAGATACGCAGTATTTT
CDR3 protein: CASSPDISGTDTQYF

clone size: .
D gene: .
J gene: TRBJ1-6
V gene: TRBV14
CDR3 DNA: TGTGCCAGCAGCCCCGTAGAGTACAGTTCACCCCTCCACTTT
CDR3 protein: CASSPVEYSSPLHF

clone size: .
D gene: .
J gene: TRBJ1-4
V gene: TRBV18
CDR3 DNA: TGTGCCAGCTCCGGTCCGACAACTAATGAAAAACTGTTTTTT
CDR3 protein: CASSGPTTNEKLFF

clone size: .
D gene: TRBD1
J gene: TRBJ1-5
V gene: TRBV6-1
CDR3 DNA: TGTGCCAGCAGTGCCCAGCGACAGGGCCAAGGAGGGCAGCCCCAGCATTTT
CDR3 protein: CASSAQRQGQGGQPQHF

clone size: .
D gene: TRBD2
J gene: TRBJ2-1
V gene: TRBV5-1
CDR3 DNA: TGCGCCAGCAGCTTGGAGGTCGGCGGGAGGACCTACAATGAGCAGTTCTTC
CDR3 protein: CASSLEVGGRTYNEQFF

clone size: .
D gene: .
J gene: TRBJ1-1
V gene: TRBV7-9
CDR3 DNA: TGTGCCAGCAGCCGTCATGGGACCGCGGGAAGGACTGAAGCTTTCTTT
CDR3 protein: CASSRHGTAGRTEAFF

clone size: .
D gene: TRBD2
J gene: TRBJ2-1
V gene: TRBV29-1
CDR3 DNA: TGCAGCGTTGAAAGTCATAGGCGGAGAGCTAGCGGGCCCTACAATGAGCAGTTCTTC
CDR3 protein: CSVESHRRRASGPYNEQFF

clone size: .
D gene: TRBD1
J gene: TRBJ2-7
V gene: TRBV5-1
CDR3 DNA: TGCGCCAGCAGCGAGAGCCGACAGGGGGCGAACGAGCAGTACTTC
CDR3 protein: CASSESRQGANEQYF

clone size: .
D gene: TRBD1
J gene: TRBJ1-2
V gene: TRBV7-9
CDR3 DNA: TGTGCCAGCATCCAGGCCGACAGGGGGTACGGCTACACCTTC
CDR3 protein: CASIQADRGYGYTF

clone size: .
D gene: .
J gene: TRBJ2-2
V gene: TRBV29-1
CDR3 DNA: TGCAGCGTTTCTCCTCGGGGCACCGGGGAGCTGTTTTTT
CDR3 protein: CSVSPRGTGELFF